This T cell receptor (beta chain) was profiled in a study of blood T cell repertoires in COVID-19. The assay was immunoSEQ multiplex PCR, and TCRdb's table has in-frame clones only and misses some. The repertoire consists of about 250,000 clones, with 88% occurring once and the leading ten covering around 3%. There are 15 residues in the CDR3. Germline V gene data show CDR1 as SGHTA and CDR2 as FQGTGA. V gave up 2 bases and J gave up 4 bases, with 13 bases separating them. The TCR comes from a woman in her forties or fifties who had recovered from COVID-19. Sequencing input: PBMCs or T cells enriched from blood (not recorded which). The chain employs TRBV7-3 and TRBJ2-3; possibly TRBD2 for D (6 bases). The CDR3 DNA is TGTGCCAGCAGCTTAGGAACTAGCAGGGCAGATACGCAGTATTTT. Translation: CASSLGTSRADTQYF.